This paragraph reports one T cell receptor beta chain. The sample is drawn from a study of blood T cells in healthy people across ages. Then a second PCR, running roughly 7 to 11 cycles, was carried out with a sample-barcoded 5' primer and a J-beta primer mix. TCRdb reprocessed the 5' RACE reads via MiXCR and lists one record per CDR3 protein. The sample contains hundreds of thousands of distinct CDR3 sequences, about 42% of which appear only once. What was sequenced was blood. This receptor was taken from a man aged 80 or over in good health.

CDR3 bases: TGTGCCAGCAGAAAAGGACTAGCACCCTACGAGCAGTACTTC. It codes for CASRKGLAPYEQYF. The chain uses TRBV28 and TRBJ2-7; 8 bases are a match to TRBD2. The ends lost 6 bases at V and 2 bases at J; junction bases unmatched: 6. The CDR3 runs 14 residues. The germline V gene encodes CDR1 MDHEN and CDR2 SYDVKM. Looking up the rest from reference TRBV28 and TRBJ2-7 gives the full variable domain: DVKVTQSSRYLVKRTGEKVFLECVQDMDHENMFWYRQDPGLGLRLIYFSYDVKMKEKGDIPEGYSVSREKKERFSLILESASTNQTSMYLCASRKGLAPYEQYFGPGTRLTVT.